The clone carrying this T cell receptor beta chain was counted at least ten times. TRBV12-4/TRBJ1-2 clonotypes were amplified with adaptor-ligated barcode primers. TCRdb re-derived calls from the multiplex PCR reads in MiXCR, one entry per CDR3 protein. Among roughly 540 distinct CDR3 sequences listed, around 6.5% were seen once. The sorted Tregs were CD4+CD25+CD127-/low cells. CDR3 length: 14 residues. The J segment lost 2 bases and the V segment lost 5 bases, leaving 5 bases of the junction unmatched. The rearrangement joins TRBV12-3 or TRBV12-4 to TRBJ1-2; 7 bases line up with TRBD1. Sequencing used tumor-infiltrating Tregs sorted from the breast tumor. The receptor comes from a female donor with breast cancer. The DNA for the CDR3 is TGTGCCAGCAGTCGACAGGGAGAAAACTATGGCTACACCTTC. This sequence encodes CASSRQGENYGYTF.